The present T cell receptor (beta chain) was sequenced within a study of CD8 T cells in Susac syndrome. The length of the CDR3 is 13 residues. The germline V gene encodes CDR1 LGHDT and CDR2 YNNKEL (reference sequence). V lost 4 bases and J 4 bases, leaving 9 bases between the germline ends. With random hexamers, roughly 0.45 to 1 ug RNA was reverse transcribed. TCRdb called the immunoSEQ multiplex PCR reads again in MiXCR, with one record for every CDR3 protein. The table lists roughly 400,000 distinct CDR3 sequences, 75% to 90% of them singletons, with approximately 0.12% in the top ten. The chain carries TRBV3-1 and TRBJ2-3; no reliable D call. The sequence was collected from a human donor with multiple sclerosis. The sample was CD8+ T cells from PBMCs. The CDR3, as DNA: TGTGCCAGCAGCCCGCCTCGGTCAGATACGCAGTATTTT. Its protein is CASSPPRSDTQYF.